This note documents a single T cell receptor (beta chain) sequence. This record belongs to a study of shared T cell receptors in the human thymus. Per the germline V gene, CDR1 is LNHDA and CDR2 is SQIVND (reference sequence). The CDR3 totals 14 residues. V lost 6 bases, J lost 1 base, and 12 bases lay in between. Some clones are missing from TCRdb's copy, which holds only in-frame ones; the method was immunoSEQ multiplex PCR. The table shows hundreds of thousands of clones, with roughly 88% occurring only once. These same records also appear under a second study, on human thymus T cells. That investigation notes: Donation came from healthy Finnish infants having corrective surgery for congenital heart defects. Corrective heart surgery yielded resections, and these provided the thymus tissue. Related studies noted strongly shared thymic repertoires across unrelated people.

The sequenced sample consisted of thymocytes. V and J are TRBV19 and TRBJ1-1; D is uncertain. This TCR came from a girl under three years old with a congenital heart defect. The CDR3 nucleotides are TGTGCCAGTAGGGGCCCCCAGACGAACACTGAAGCTTTCTTT. Translation gives CASRGPQTNTEAFF.